A selection of T cell receptor beta chains follows, all from one sample in a study of siplizumab effects on memory and regulatory T cells. The data were produced by immunoSEQ multiplex PCR, yet TCRdb's version contains in-frame clones alone and is incomplete. The sample carries some 100,000 clones, 92% recorded once. Sequencing was performed on non-Treg CD4+ T cells sorted from blood. Every receptor here comes from a human donor in good health. Both conserved end residues are trimmed from each CDR3.

>TRBJ1-1|13|TRBV5-1
ASSLGLGGNTEAF
>TRBJ2-7|15|TRBV7-9
ASSLGVRGPKSYEQY
>TRBJ2-1|12|TRBV11-3
ASSLEGSYNEQF
>TRBJ2-2|13|TRBV7-9
ASSPRGSNTGELF
>TRBJ1-2|12|TRBV9
ASSSRRGDYGYT
>TRBJ2-7|13|TRBV7-9
ASSFSGGNSYEQY
>TRBJ1-1|12|TRBV27
ASSPSTANTEAF
>TRBJ2-1|11|TRBV6-6
ASSYVPANEQF
>TRBJ2-7|10|TRBV19
ASNGGLGEQY
>TRBJ1-5|10|TRBV15
ATSRAGGPQH
>TRBJ2-2|14|TRBV5-8
ASSLEPGLNTGELF
>TRBJ2-3|10|TRBV2
ASGGSGDTQY
>-|11|TRBV6-6
ASRVGTAYEQY
>TRBJ2-7|13|TRBV19
ASSIRGGRNYEQY
>TRBJ1-1|11|TRBV19
ASSPQGAIEAF
>TRBJ1-1|10|TRBV6-1
ASSLRQGVAF
>TRBJ2-5|11|TRBV6-6
ASTKAGGETQY
>TRBJ2-2|15|TRBV28
ASSFLPGTGRTGELF
>TRBJ2-7|13|TRBV28
ASSFTGRGTYEQY
>TRBJ1-2|11|TRBV5-4
ASSPDSGFGYT
>TRBJ1-1|12|TRBV28
ASSLKGRWTEAF
>TRBJ2-1|14|TRBV29-1
SVDRRGLAAYNEQF
>TRBJ2-7|13|TRBV7-9
ASSLGSDPSYEQY
>TRBJ1-5|10|TRBV6-1
ASSEHNQPQH
>TRBJ2-7|13|TRBV27
ASSSRGGGPYEQY
>TRBJ2-3|14|TRBV7-3
ASSVGLAGGTDTQY
>TRBJ2-5|11|TRBV5-4
ASSLPSQETQY
>TRBJ1-4|13|TRBV16
ASSHPAGGQEKLF
>TRBJ2-2|12|TRBV19
ASSSRPNTGELF
>TRBJ2-3|12|TRBV7-3
ASSLSESTDTQY
>TRBJ1-3|10|TRBV30
AWDTSGNTIY
>TRBJ2-5|13|TRBV10-1
ASSESTGNQETQY
>TRBJ2-3|12|TRBV14
ASSQARYRDTQY
>TRBJ2-1|12|TRBV7-3
ASSSGIVNNEQF
>TRBJ2-3|12|TRBV28
ASRLAGGVDTQY
>TRBJ1-5|12|TRBV18
ASSPNRDGQPQH
>TRBJ2-3|12|TRBV6-6
ASSLTSGRDTQY
>TRBJ2-5|10|TRBV4-2
ASRKRRLGPY
>TRBJ2-7|11|TRBV25-1
ASRAGGPAEQY
>TRBJ2-3|13|TRBV5-4
ATLRDRSSTDTQY
>TRBJ1-1|10|TRBV6-1
AISGWNTEAF
>TRBJ2-2|16|TRBV12-5
ASAPRWSGSFFAGELF
>TRBJ2-1|16|TRBV5-1
ASTRGSSGSSWGNEQF
>TRBJ2-7|11|TRBV10-3
AIRRTGAEEQY
>TRBJ1-1|11|TRBV5-1
ASSFTGGTEAF
>TRBJ1-5|11|TRBV7-8
ASSEDRAQPQH
>TRBJ2-1|14|TRBV7-2
ASSFPPSGRGNEQF
>TRBJ2-1|12|TRBV7-2
ASSLEPRYNEQF
>TRBJ2-4|13|TRBV28
ASSESGTTKNIQY
>TRBJ2-7|13|TRBV6-1
ASRGTGPAAGEQY
>TRBJ2-1|14|TRBV11-3
ASSLDLAGGEREQF
>TRBJ2-7|13|TRBV18
ASSPLAVDAYEQY
>TRBJ1-5|13|TRBV7-2
ASSLYGGRSQPQH
>TRBJ2-5|14|TRBV5-6
ASSPKTSGVQETQY